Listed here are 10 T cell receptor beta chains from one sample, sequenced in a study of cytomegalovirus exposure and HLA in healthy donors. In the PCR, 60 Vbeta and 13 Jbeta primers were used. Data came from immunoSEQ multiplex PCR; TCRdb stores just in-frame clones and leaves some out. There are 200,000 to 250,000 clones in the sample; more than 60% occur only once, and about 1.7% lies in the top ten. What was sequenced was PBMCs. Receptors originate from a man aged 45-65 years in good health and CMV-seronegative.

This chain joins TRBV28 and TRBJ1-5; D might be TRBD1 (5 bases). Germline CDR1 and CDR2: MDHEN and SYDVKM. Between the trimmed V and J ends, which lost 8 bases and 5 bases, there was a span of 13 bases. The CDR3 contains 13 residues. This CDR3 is CASASQVYQPQHF. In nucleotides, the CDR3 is TGTGCCAGCGCTTCACAGGTGTATCAGCCCCAGCATTTT.

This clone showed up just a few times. This chain's CDR3 is CASSLASQGSYGYTF. CDR3 DNA sequence: TGCGCCAGCAGCTTGGCTTCCCAGGGATCCTATGGCTACACCTTC. V usage is TRBV5-1 and J usage is TRBJ1-2; maybe TRBD1 (5 bases). The germline CDR1 and CDR2 sequences are SGHRS and YFSETQ. This CDR3 is 15 amino acids long. Between the trimmed V and J ends, which lost 0 bases and 4 bases, there was a span of 13 bases.

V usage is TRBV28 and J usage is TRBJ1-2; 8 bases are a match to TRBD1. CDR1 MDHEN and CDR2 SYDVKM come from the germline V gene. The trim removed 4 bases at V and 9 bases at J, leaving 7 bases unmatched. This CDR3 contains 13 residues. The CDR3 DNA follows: TGTGCCAGCAGTTCCGGACAGGGAAGGAGCTACACCTTC. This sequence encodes CASSSGQGRSYTF.

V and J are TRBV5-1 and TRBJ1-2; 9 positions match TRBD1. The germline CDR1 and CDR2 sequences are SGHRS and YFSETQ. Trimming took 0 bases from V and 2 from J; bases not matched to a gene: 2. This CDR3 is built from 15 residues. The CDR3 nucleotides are TGCGCCAGCAGCTTGGGAGGACAGGGGAACTATGGCTACACCTTC. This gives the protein CASSLGGQGNYGYTF.

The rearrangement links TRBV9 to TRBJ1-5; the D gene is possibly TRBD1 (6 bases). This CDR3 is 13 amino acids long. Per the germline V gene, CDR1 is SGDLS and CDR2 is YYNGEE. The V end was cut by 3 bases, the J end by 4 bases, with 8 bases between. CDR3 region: CASSGTGNQPQHF. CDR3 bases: TGTGCCAGCAGCGGCACAGGGAATCAGCCCCAGCATTTT.

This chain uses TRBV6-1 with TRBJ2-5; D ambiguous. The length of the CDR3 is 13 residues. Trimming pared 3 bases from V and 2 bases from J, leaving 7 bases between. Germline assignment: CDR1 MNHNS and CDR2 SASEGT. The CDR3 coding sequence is TGTGCCAGCAGTGAGAGCTGGCAAGAGACCCAGTACTTC. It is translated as CASSESWQETQYF.

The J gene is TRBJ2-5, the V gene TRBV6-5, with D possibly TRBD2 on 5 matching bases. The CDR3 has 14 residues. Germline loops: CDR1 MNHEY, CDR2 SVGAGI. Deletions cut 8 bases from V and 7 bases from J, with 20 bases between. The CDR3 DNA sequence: TGTGCCAGCGCCCACCTGGACTGGCCTGGGACCCAGTACTTC. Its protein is CASAHLDWPGTQYF.

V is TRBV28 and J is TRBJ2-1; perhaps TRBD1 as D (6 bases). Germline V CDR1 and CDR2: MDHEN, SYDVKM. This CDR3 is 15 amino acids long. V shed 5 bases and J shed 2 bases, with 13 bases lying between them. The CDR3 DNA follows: TGTGCCAGCAGTCCCGACAGGATCCCCTACAATGAGCAGTTCTTC. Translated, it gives CASSPDRIPYNEQFF. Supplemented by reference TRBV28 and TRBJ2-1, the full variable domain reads DVKVTQSSRYLVKRTGEKVFLECVQDMDHENMFWYRQDPGLGLRLIYFSYDVKMKEKGDIPEGYSVSREKKERFSLILESASTNQTSMYLCASSPDRIPYNEQFFGPGTRLTVL.

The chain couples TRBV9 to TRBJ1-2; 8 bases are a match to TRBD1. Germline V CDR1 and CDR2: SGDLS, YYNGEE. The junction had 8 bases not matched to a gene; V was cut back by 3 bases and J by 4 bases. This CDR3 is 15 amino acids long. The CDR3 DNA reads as TGTGCCAGCAGCGCCACCCGGACAGGGATCTATGGCTACACCTTC. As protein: CASSATRTGIYGYTF.

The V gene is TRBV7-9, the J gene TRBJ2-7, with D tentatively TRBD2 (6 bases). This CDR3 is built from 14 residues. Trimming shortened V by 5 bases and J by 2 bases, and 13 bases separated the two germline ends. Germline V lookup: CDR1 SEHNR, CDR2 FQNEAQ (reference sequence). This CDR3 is CASSPGGETYEQYF. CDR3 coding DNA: TGTGCCAGCAGCCCAGGAGGGGAGACCTACGAGCAGTACTTC.